This is a list of T cell receptor beta chains from one sample in a study of blood T cells in healthy people across ages. TCRdb independently ran MiXCR on the 5' RACE reads; one entry per CDR3 protein. The sample has hundreds of thousands of distinct CDR3 sequences, 55% to 75% seen once. Specimen: blood. Receptors were obtained from a man aged 25-40 years in good health. The CDR3 runs from the conserved cysteine through the conserved F or W. Each record gives: J gene, V gene, D gene, clone size, CDR3 protein, CDR3 DNA. D genes are given only for firm matches. Clone size is shown for a subset of rows, as once, few, many or a class of expanded clone.

J: TRBJ2-2
V: TRBV5-1
D: TRBD1
size: few
CDR3: CASSPGQGNTGELFF
DNA: TGCGCCAGCAGCCCTGGACAGGGGAACACCGGGGAGCTGTTTTTT

J: TRBJ1-5
V: TRBV20-1
D: TRBD1
size: few
CDR3: CSASLDRVLNQPQHF
DNA: TGCAGTGCTAGTCTAGACAGGGTTCTCAATCAGCCCCAGCATTTT

J: TRBJ2-5
V: TRBV11-2
D: .
size: many
CDR3: CASSSSWFGKRREQYF
DNA: TGTGCCAGCAGCTCCTCCTGGTTTGGGAAGAGGAGAGAGCAGTACTTC

J: TRBJ2-7
V: TRBV5-1
D: .
size: .
CDR3: CASSIPDGSYEQYF
DNA: TGCGCCAGCAGCATACCGGACGGCTCCTACGAGCAGTACTTC

J: TRBJ1-5
V: TRBV6-1
D: .
size: few
CDR3: CASSEGYSNQPQHF
DNA: TGTGCCAGCAGTGAGGGGTATAGCAATCAGCCCCAGCATTTT

J: TRBJ1-1
V: TRBV7-2
D: .
size: .
CDR3: CASSSRGQMNTEAFF
DNA: TGTGCCAGCAGCTCAAGGGGTCAAATGAACACTGAAGCTTTCTTT

J: TRBJ1-6
V: TRBV20-1
D: .
size: .
CDR3: CSASDPSSYNSPLHF
DNA: TGCAGTGCTAGTGACCCAAGCTCCTATAATTCACCCCTCCACTTT

J: TRBJ2-7
V: TRBV6-1
D: .
size: .
CDR3: CASSGTREQYF
DNA: TGTGCCAGCAGTGGTACCCGTGAGCAGTACTTC

J: TRBJ2-1
V: TRBV10-3
D: .
size: .
CDR3: CAISDLTPSYNEQFF
DNA: TGTGCCATCAGTGACCTTACCCCCTCCTACAATGAGCAGTTCTTC

J: TRBJ1-5
V: TRBV12-3/TRBV12-4
D: .
size: few
CDR3: CASSLEQNNQPQHF
DNA: TGTGCCAGCAGTTTGGAGCAGAATAATCAGCCCCAGCATTTT

J: TRBJ2-3
V: TRBV12-3/TRBV12-4
D: .
size: .
CDR3: CASSSVSDTQYF
DNA: TGTGCCAGCAGCTCTGTTTCGGATACGCAGTATTTT

J: TRBJ2-1
V: TRBV6-5
D: .
size: .
CDR3: CASAGGGSYNEQFF
DNA: TGTGCCAGCGCAGGAGGGGGCTCCTACAATGAGCAGTTCTTC

J: TRBJ2-3
V: TRBV20-1
D: .
size: .
CDR3: CSARDLMVGVTDTQYF
DNA: TGCAGTGCTAGAGATTTGATGGTGGGAGTAACAGATACGCAGTATTTT

J: TRBJ2-5
V: TRBV20-1
D: TRBD2
size: many
CDR3: CSAPSYSSGRAGETQYF
DNA: TGCAGTGCCCCCTCGTACTCTAGCGGGAGGGCCGGGGAGACCCAGTACTTC

J: TRBJ2-7
V: TRBV12-3/TRBV12-4
D: .
size: few
CDR3: CASSFSRGRGYEQYF
DNA: TGTGCCAGCAGTTTTTCCAGGGGCAGAGGCTACGAGCAGTACTTC